A single T cell receptor beta chain is shown here with its context. Sequenced by immunoSEQ multiplex PCR; TCRdb stores in-frame clones only, minus some. The sample consists of about 200,000 clones, approximately 82% of them appearing once. The data belong to a study of blood T cell repertoires in COVID-19. Germline V lookup: CDR1 SGHDT, CDR2 YYEEEE. The V end was cut by 2 bases, the J end by 5 bases, with 10 bases between. This CDR3 is 13 amino acids long. This TCR derives from a human donor in a cohort sampled during active COVID-19. Sequencing was performed on peripheral blood. J is TRBJ2-5 and V is TRBV5-6; perhaps TRBD2 as D (5 bases). The CDR3 DNA follows: TGTGCCAGCAGCTTCCAAGAGCGGGAGACCCAGTACTTC. Encoded protein: CASSFQERETQYF.